Listed here are 21 T cell receptor beta chains from one sample, sequenced in a study of early stage breast cancer tumors. The table came from immunoSEQ multiplex PCR; TCRdb's copy has only in-frame clones and leaves some out. The table has under 35,000 clones, approximately 84% seen once. The material sequenced was blood. These receptors all come from a person aged 45 to 60 with breast cancer.

The chain combines TRBV18 with TRBJ2-3; possible D gene TRBD2, 7 bases. Germline CDR1 reads KGHSH; CDR2 reads LQKENI. The CDR3 is made up of 15 amino acids. With 2 bases removed from V and 4 bases from J, the gap between germline ends came to 13 bases. The CDR3, as DNA: TGTGCCAGCTCACCAACACAGGGAGGGGCAGATACGCAGTATTTT. This sequence encodes CASSPTQGGADTQYF.

This clone has only a few counts. The V and J genes are TRBV5-1 and TRBJ2-5; no clear D gene. Trimming left V 5 bases short and J 2 bases short, with 4 bases between. Germline CDR1 SGHRS, CDR2 YFSETQ. This CDR3 region has 11 residues. The CDR3 region is CASRTQETQYF. DNA for the CDR3: TGCGCCAGCAGAACTCAAGAGACCCAGTACTTC.

This clone has more than one count but fewer than ten. CDR3 nucleotide sequence: TGCGCCAGCAGCCAAGGCCTTAAGGGCGCTAGCAATCAGCCCCAGCATTTT. Translated: CASSQGLKGASNQPQHF. The rearrangement uses TRBV4-1 and TRBJ1-5; D gene uncertain. The germline V gene encodes CDR1 MGHRA and CDR2 YSYEKL. Trimming left V 1 base short and J 0 bases short, with 13 bases between. This CDR3 has 17 residues.

The genes are TRBV19 and TRBJ2-3, with no clear D. This CDR3 comprises 16 residues. V lost 3 bases, J lost 0 bases, and 13 bases lay in between. From germline, CDR1 is LNHDA and CDR2 SQIVND (reference sequence). CDR3 sequence: CASSIPFSPSTDTQYF. DNA for the CDR3: TGTGCCAGTAGTATTCCCTTCTCCCCTAGCACAGATACGCAGTATTTT.

This sequence joins TRBV7-3 and TRBJ2-6; D might be TRBD1 or TRBD2, each matching 5 bases. The CDR3 covers 16 residues. V gave up 2 bases and J gave up 3 bases, with 11 bases separating them. Germline CDR1 is SGHTA and CDR2 is FQGTGA. CDR3 loop: CASSLRGVDGANVLTF. DNA for the CDR3: TGTGCCAGCAGCTTACGAGGGGTCGATGGGGCCAACGTCCTGACTTTC.

CDR3 nucleotides: TGCAGTGCCACCCGAGTCCCTGGCTACACCTTC. Translation gives CSATRVPGYTF. The V and J genes are TRBV20-1 and TRBJ1-2; D ambiguous. V was clipped by 6 bases and J by 7 bases, with 12 bases between them. From germline, CDR1 is DFQATT and CDR2 SNEGSKA (reference sequence). The CDR3 contains 11 residues.

V gene TRBV19 combines with J gene TRBJ1-1; 7 bases are a match to TRBD1. Germline V CDR1 and CDR2: LNHDA, SQIVND (reference sequence). The length of the CDR3 is 13 residues. The V gene end was trimmed by 7 bases and the J gene end by 4 bases; junction bases not matched to a gene: 6. The CDR3 nucleotides read TGTGCCAGTAACCCGACAGGGCGCACTGAAGCTTTCTTT. It translates to CASNPTGRTEAFF.

This clone was picked up one time. The same CDR3 can be traced to other DNA sequences in this sample. The chain employs TRBV9 and TRBJ2-2; D gene ambiguous. Germline CDR1 is SGDLS and CDR2 is YYNGEE. With 0 bases removed from V and 6 bases from J, the gap between germline ends came to 6 bases. The CDR3 has 13 residues. Here the CDR3 reads CASSVDLSGELFF. The CDR3 DNA reads TGTGCCAGCAGCGTAGATCTCTCCGGGGAGCTGTTTTTT. Filled out from reference TRBV9 and TRBJ2-2, the complete variable domain reads DSGVTQTPKHLITATGQRVTLRCSPRSGDLSVYWYQQSLDQGLQFLIQYYNGEERAKGNILERFSAQQFPDLHSELNLSSLELGDSALYFCASSVDLSGELFFGEGSRLTVL.

The V call is TRBV6-1, the J call TRBJ2-7, with D perhaps TRBD1 (6 bases). The CDR3 contains 17 residues. V lost 4 bases and J lost 8, with 27 bases in between. Germline-derived CDR1 and CDR2 are MNHNS and SASEGT. The chain's CDR3 is CASSGALGQPNTGKQYF. In nucleotides, the CDR3 is TGTGCCAGCAGTGGGGCCCTCGGACAGCCGAATACAGGGAAGCAGTACTTC.

Here the CDR3 DNA reads TGTGCCAGCAGCGTGGGGGTAGGGGCGGACTATGAGCAGTTCTTC. Protein product: CASSVGVGADYEQFF. The gene calls are TRBV9 and TRBJ2-1; D tentatively reads TRBD1 or TRBD2 (5 bases each). V dropped 2 bases and J dropped 8 bases, with 17 bases sitting between them. Germline CDR1 reads SGDLS; CDR2 reads YYNGEE. The CDR3 contains 15 residues.

The chain carries TRBV4-1 and TRBJ2-2; 13 bases agree with TRBD2. This CDR3 has 18 residues. CDR1 and CDR2 from the germline V gene are MGHRA and YSYEKL. V lost 4 bases and J lost 6; bases outside the gene matches: 11. CDR3 nucleotides: TGCGCCAGCAGCCGGGGAAGGACTAGCGGGAGCCCGTCCGGGGAGCTGTTTTTT. Translated: CASSRGRTSGSPSGELFF.

CDR3 loop: CAAGPSGGEETQYF. CDR3 sequence (DNA): TGTGCCGCGGGTCCCTCAGGGGGCGAAGAGACCCAGTACTTC. This sequence joins TRBV10-3 and TRBJ2-5; 8 nucleotides line up with TRBD1. Germline trimming cut 11 bases from V and 3 bases from J; bases unmatched to any gene: 11. The CDR3 is 14 amino acids. Germline values: CDR1 ENHRY, CDR2 SYGVKD.

The chain links TRBV23-1 to TRBJ2-7; D could derive from TRBD1 or TRBD2 (5 bases each). TRBV23-1 is designated an ORF whose function remains uncertain. The CDR3 is 15 residues long. The V end lost 5 bases, the J end lost 4 bases, and 18 bases lay between the germline ends. This chain's CDR3 is CASSSLGAGQYEQYF. In DNA form, the CDR3 reads TGCGCCAGCAGTTCCCTCGGGGCAGGCCAATACGAGCAGTACTTC.

The rearrangement uses TRBV11-2 and TRBJ1-1; maybe TRBD1 (5 bases). Germline values: CDR1 SGHAT, CDR2 FQNNGV. V was clipped by 6 bases and J by 0 bases, with 14 bases between them. There are 15 residues in the CDR3. For the CDR3, the DNA is TGTGCCAGCAGTTCTCAGGGCAGGATGAACACTGAAGCTTTCTTT. Translated: CASSSQGRMNTEAFF.

J is TRBJ2-7 and V is TRBV6-5; 8 bases are a match to TRBD2. Germline assignment: CDR1 MNHEY and CDR2 SVGAGI. V dropped 0 bases and J dropped 7; count of bases not matched to a gene: 8. The CDR3 contains 15 residues. The CDR3 sequence is CASSYSSGGGNEQYF. CDR3 sequence (DNA): TGTGCCAGCAGTTACTCGTCAGGCGGGGGGAATGAGCAGTACTTC.

The chain has TRBV11-3 and TRBJ2-1, with 11 positions matching TRBD2. Germline V gives CDR1 SGHNT, CDR2 YENEEA. The CDR3 runs to 16 residues. After removal of 1 base from V and 9 bases from J, the junction contained 8 bases not matched to a gene. CDR3 bases: TGTGCCAGCAGCTTAGTAGTAGCGGGGGGGCTGGGTGAGCAGTTCTTC. It is translated as CASSLVVAGGLGEQFF.

V usage is TRBV29-1 and J usage is TRBJ2-2, with 15 nucleotides matching TRBD2. From germline, CDR1 is SQVTM and CDR2 ANQGSEA. V lost 6 bases, J lost 4 bases, and 9 bases stayed unmatched. The CDR3 contains 17 residues. The CDR3 region is CSVPGTSGGRGTGELFF. The CDR3 coding sequence is TGCAGCGTACCCGGGACTAGCGGGGGGAGGGGCACCGGGGAGCTGTTTTTT.

This clone was recorded a few times. The rearrangement links TRBV5-1 to TRBJ1-2, with D hard to call. Looked up from germline, CDR1 is SGHRS and CDR2 is YFSETQ. CDR3 size: 13 residues. V lost 0 bases and J lost 2, with 5 bases in between. CDR3 DNA sequence: TGCGCCAGCAGCTTGGACACGAACTATGGCTACACCTTC. This gives the protein CASSLDTNYGYTF.

V gene TRBV9 combines with J gene TRBJ2-5, with 11 bases matching TRBD2. This CDR3 is 17 amino acids long. Germline-derived CDR1 and CDR2 are SGDLS and YYNGEE. Trimming removed 0 bases from V and 2 bases from J; junction bases left unmatched: 6. The CDR3 loop reads CASSVGSTSGVQETQYF. For the CDR3, the DNA is TGTGCCAGCAGCGTAGGGTCGACTAGCGGGGTACAAGAGACCCAGTACTTC. The full variable domain, in which reference TRBV9 and TRBJ2-5 provide the parts outside the CDR3, is DSGVTQTPKHLITATGQRVTLRCSPRSGDLSVYWYQQSLDQGLQFLIQYYNGEERAKGNILERFSAQQFPDLHSELNLSSLELGDSALYFCASSVGSTSGVQETQYFGPGTRLLVL.

The V gene is TRBV5-6, the J gene TRBJ1-5; 8 nucleotides agree with TRBD1. J was trimmed by 4 bases and V by 4 bases; bases with no gene match: 4. Germline CDR1 is SGHDT and CDR2 is YYEEEE. The CDR3 covers 14 residues. In DNA form, the CDR3 reads TGTGCCAGCAGCCCAGGGGGCGGGAATCAGCCCCAGCATTTT. Its protein product is CASSPGGGNQPQHF.

V gene TRBV7-2 combines with J gene TRBJ2-3; 7 bases map to TRBD1. Germline lookup yields CDR1 SGHTA and CDR2 FQGNSA. Trimming took 1 base from V and 0 from J; bases not matched to a gene: 4. CDR3 length: 16 amino acids. CDR3 sequence reads: CASSLVGTASTDTQYF. The CDR3 DNA follows: TGTGCCAGCAGCTTAGTAGGGACAGCTAGCACAGATACGCAGTATTTT. The variable domain in full, with the rest retrieved from reference TRBV7-2 and TRBJ2-3, is GAGVSQSPSNKVTEKGKDVELRCDPISGHTALYWYRQSLGQGLEFLIYFQGNSAPDKSGLPSDRFSAERTGGSVSTLTIQRTQQEDSAVYLCASSLVGTASTDTQYFGPGTRLTVL.